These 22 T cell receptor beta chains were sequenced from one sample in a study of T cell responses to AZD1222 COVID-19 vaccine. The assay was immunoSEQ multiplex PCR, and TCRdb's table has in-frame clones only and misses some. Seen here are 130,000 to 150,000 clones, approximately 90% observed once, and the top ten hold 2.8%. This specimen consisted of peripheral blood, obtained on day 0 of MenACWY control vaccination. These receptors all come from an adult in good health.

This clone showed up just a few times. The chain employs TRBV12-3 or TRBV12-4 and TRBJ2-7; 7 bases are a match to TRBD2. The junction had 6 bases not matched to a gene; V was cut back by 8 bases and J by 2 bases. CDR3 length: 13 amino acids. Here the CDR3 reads CASGSSGPYEQYF. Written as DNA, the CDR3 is TGTGCCAGCGGGTCTAGCGGACCCTACGAGCAGTACTTC.

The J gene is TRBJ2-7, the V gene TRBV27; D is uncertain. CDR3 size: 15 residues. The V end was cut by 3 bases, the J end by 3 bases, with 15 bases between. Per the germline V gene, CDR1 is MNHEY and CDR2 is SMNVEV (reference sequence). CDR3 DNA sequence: TGTGCCAGCAGTTTCACCTTGGGCGTAGGCTACGAGCAGTACTTC. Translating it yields CASSFTLGVGYEQYF.

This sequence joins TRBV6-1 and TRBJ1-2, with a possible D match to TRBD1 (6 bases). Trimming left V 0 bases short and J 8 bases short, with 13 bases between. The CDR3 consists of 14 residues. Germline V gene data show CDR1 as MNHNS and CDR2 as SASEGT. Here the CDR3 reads CASSEARGVWGYTF. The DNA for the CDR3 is TGTGCCAGCAGTGAAGCAAGGGGGGTTTGGGGCTACACCTTC.

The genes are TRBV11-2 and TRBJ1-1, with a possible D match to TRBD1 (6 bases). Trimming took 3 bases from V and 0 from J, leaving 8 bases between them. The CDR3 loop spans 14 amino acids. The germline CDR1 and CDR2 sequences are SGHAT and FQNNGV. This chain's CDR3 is CASSLGAVNTEAFF. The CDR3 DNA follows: TGTGCCAGCAGCTTGGGGGCGGTGAACACTGAAGCTTTCTTT.

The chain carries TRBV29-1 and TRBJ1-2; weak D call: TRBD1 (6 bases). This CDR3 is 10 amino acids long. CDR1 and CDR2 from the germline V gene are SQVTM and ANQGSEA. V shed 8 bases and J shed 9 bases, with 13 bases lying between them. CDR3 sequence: CSSWGTSYTF. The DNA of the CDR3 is TGCAGCAGTTGGGGGACAAGCTACACCTTC.

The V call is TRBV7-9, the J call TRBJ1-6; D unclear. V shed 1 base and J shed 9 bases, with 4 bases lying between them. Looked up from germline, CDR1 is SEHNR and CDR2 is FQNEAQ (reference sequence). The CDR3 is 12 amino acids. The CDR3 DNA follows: TGTGCCAGCAGCTTAGGAGGTTCACCCCTCCACTTT. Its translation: CASSLGGSPLHF.

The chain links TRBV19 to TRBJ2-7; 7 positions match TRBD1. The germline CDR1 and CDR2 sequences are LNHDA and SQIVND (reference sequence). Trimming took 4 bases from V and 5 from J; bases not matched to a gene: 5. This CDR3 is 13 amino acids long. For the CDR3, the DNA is TGTGCCAGTAGTAAGGGACAGAGGGACGAGCAGTACTTC. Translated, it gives CASSKGQRDEQYF. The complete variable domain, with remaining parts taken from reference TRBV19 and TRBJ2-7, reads DGGITQSPKYLFRKEGQNVTLSCEQNLNHDAMYWYRQDPGQGLRLIYYSQIVNDFQKGDIAEGYSVSREKKESFPLTVTSAQKNPTAFYLCASSKGQRDEQYFGPGTRLTVT.

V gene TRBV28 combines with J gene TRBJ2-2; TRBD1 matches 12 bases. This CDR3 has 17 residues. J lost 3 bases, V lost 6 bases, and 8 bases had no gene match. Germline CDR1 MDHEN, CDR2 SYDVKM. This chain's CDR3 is CASRSGTGGFHTGELFF. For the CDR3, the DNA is TGTGCCAGCAGATCCGGGACAGGGGGCTTTCACACCGGGGAGCTGTTTTTT.

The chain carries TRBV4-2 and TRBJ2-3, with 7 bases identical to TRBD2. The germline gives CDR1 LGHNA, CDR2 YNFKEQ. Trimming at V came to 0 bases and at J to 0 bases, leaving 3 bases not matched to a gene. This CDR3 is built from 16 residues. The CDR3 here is CASSQDRGGSTDTQYF. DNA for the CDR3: TGTGCCAGCAGCCAAGATCGGGGAGGGAGCACAGATACGCAGTATTTT.

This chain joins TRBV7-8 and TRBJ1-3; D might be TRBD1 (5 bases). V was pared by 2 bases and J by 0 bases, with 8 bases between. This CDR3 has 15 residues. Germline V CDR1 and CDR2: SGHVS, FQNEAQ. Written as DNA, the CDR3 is TGTGCCAGCAGCTTACCGGGGGACTCTGGAAACACCATATATTTT. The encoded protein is CASSLPGDSGNTIYF.

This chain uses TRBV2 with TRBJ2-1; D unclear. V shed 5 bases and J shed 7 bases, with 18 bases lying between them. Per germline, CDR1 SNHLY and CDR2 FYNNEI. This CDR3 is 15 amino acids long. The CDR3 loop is CASSKEGLFGNEQFF. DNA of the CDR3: TGTGCCAGCAGTAAAGAAGGTCTTTTTGGGAATGAGCAGTTCTTC.

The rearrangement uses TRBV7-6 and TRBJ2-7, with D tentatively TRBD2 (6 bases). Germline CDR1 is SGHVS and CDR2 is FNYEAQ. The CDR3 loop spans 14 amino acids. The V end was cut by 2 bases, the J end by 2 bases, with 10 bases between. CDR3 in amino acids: CASSLIPGAYEQYF. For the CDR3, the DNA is TGTGCCAGCAGCTTAATTCCGGGAGCCTACGAGCAGTACTTC.

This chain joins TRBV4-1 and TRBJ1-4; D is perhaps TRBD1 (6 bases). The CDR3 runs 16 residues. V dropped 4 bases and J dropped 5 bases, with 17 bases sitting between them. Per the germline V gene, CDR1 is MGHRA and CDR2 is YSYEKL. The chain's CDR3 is CASSPLAWGHNEKLFF. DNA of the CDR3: TGCGCCAGCAGCCCTCTCGCCTGGGGACACAATGAAAAACTGTTTTTT.

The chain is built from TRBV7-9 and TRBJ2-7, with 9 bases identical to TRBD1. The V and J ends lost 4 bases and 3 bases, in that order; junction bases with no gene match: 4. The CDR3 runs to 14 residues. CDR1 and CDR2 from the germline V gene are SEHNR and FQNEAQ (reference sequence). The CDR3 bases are TGTGCCAGCAGCTCCTGGGACAGGGTCTACGAGCAGTACTTC. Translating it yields CASSSWDRVYEQYF.

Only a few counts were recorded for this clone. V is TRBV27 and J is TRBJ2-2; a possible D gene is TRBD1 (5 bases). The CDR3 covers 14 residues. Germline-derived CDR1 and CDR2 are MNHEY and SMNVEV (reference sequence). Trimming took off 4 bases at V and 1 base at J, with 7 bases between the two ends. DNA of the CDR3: TGTGCCAGCAGTTCGACAGTGAACACCGGGGAGCTGTTTTTT. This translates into CASSSTVNTGELFF.

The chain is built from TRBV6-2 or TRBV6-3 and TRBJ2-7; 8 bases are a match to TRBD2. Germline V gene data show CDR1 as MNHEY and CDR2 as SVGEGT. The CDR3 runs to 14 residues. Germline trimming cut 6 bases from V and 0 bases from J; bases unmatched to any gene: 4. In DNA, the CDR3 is TGTGCCAGCAGCACCGGGACTAGCTCCTACGAGCAGTACTTC. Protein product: CASSTGTSSYEQYF.

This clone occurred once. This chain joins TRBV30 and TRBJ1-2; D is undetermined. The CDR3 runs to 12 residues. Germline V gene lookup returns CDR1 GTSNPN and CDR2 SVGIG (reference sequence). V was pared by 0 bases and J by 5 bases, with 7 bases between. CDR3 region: CAWSVPGYGYTF. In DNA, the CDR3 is TGTGCCTGGAGTGTACCCGGATATGGCTACACCTTC.

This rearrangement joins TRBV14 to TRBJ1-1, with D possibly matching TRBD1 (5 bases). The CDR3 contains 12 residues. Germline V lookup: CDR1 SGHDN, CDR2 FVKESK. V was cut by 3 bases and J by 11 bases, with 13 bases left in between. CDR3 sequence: CASSHGGGSAFF. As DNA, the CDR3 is TGTGCCAGCAGCCATGGGGGAGGGTCGGCTTTCTTT.

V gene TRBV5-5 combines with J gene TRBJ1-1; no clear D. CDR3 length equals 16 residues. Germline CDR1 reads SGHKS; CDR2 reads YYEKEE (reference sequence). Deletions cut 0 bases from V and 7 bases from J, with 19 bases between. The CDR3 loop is CASSLGPLTPTGEAFF. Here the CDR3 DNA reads TGTGCCAGCAGCTTGGGGCCCCTGACTCCGACGGGTGAAGCTTTCTTT.

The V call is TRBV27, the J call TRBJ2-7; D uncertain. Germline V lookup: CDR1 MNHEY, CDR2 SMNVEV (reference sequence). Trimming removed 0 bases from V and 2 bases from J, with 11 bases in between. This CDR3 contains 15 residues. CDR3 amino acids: CASSLSRGQTYEQYF. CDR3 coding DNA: TGTGCCAGCAGTTTATCGAGAGGCCAGACCTACGAGCAGTACTTC.

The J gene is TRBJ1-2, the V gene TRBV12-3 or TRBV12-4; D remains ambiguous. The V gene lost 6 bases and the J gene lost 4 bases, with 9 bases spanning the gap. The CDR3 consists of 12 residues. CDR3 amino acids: CASSLKPYGYTF. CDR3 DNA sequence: TGTGCCAGCAGCTTGAAGCCCTATGGCTACACCTTC.

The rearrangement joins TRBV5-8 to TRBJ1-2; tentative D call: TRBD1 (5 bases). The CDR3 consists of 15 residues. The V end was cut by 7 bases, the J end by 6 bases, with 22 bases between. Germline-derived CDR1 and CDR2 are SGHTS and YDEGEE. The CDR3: CASRDFLRDPNGYTF. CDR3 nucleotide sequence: TGTGCCAGCCGGGACTTCCTCCGGGACCCAAATGGCTACACCTTC.